This T cell receptor (beta chain) was sequenced in a study of blood T cells in healthy people across ages. Germline V gene data show CDR1 as MNHEY and CDR2 as SMNVEV (reference sequence). V was cut by 2 bases and J by 4 bases, with 14 bases left in between. CDR3 size: 15 residues. Alongside a J-beta primer mix, a sample-barcoded 5' primer served in a second PCR lasting roughly 6 to 12 cycles. Per-sample output comprised a minimum of 3 million paired-end reads containing CDR3. TCRdb re-called the 5' RACE reads with MiXCR, one entry per CDR3 protein. The data hold over 1,300,000 distinct CDR3 sequences, with around 59% observed a single time. The sample, about 9.2 milliliters of peripheral blood, was drawn from each donor. Samples had at least 7 million PBMCs isolated from them.

The TCR was taken from a man in his late teens or twenties in good health. The rearrangement links TRBV27 to TRBJ1-1; D unresolved. Sequencing input: blood. Written as DNA, the CDR3 is TGTGCCAGCAGTTTAGTCGTCGCCGGGCTCACTGAAGCTTTCTTT. Translated: CASSLVVAGLTEAFF.